A selection of T cell receptor beta chains follows, all from one sample in a study of T-cell reconstitution after alpha-beta-depleted transplantation in children. TCRdb recomputed calls from the PCR reads with MiXCR, one row per CDR3 protein. The sample yields hundreds of thousands of distinct CDR3 sequences, over 15% seen once. Source: PBMCs, mostly from graft donor cells, taken 360 days after TCRalphabeta/CD19-depleted stem cell transplant. The receptors originated from a male patient aged 2 to 10 who had a stem cell transplant for acute lymphoblastic leukemia, so the T cells may come from the graft donor. Each CDR3 is given with its conserved first and last residue. The D gene is left open where the match is weak. Not all rows give a size; the values are once, few, many and, for expanded clones, a class.

TRBD1,few,TRBV7-2,TRBJ1-4,CASSPGTGHEKLFF,TGTGCCAGCAGCCCCGGGACAGGGCATGAAAAACTGTTTTTT
TRBD2,.,TRBV20-1,TRBJ2-7,CSANSLAGGLYEQYF,TGCAGTGCCAATAGCCTAGCGGGGGGGCTCTACGAGCAGTACTTC
.,.,TRBV19,TRBJ1-1,CASRHGTIEAFF,TGTGCCAGTAGACACGGGACAATTGAAGCTTTCTTT
.,few,TRBV5-1,TRBJ2-5,CASSLGGSEETQYF,TGCGCCAGCAGCTTGGGGGGGTCAGAAGAGACCCAGTACTTC
.,few,TRBV3-1,TRBJ1-4,CASSQGPKANEKLFF,TGTGCCAGCAGCCAAGGTCCAAAAGCTAATGAAAAACTGTTTTTT
TRBD1,.,TRBV4-1,TRBJ2-7,CASSQVFGTGVERLRYEQYF,TGCGCCAGCAGCCAAGTTTTCGGGACAGGGGTAGAGAGACTTCGTTACGAGCAGTACTTC
TRBD2,.,TRBV18,TRBJ2-1,CASSPFHPKLAGVNNEQFF,TGTGCCAGCTCACCATTTCACCCCAAGCTAGCGGGGGTAAACAATGAGCAGTTCTTC
.,few,TRBV7-9,TRBJ1-6,CASSPSDSYNSPLHF,TGTGCCAGCAGCCCCAGTGACAGCTATAATTCACCCCTCCACTTT
TRBD1,.,TRBV7-2,TRBJ1-4,CASSLAGQGAYEKLFF,TGTGCCAGCAGCTTAGCCGGACAGGGGGCATATGAAAAACTGTTTTTT
.,.,TRBV7-9,TRBJ2-5,CASSLAPGTQETQYF,TGTGCCAGCAGCTTAGCGCCGGGCACCCAAGAGACCCAGTACTTC
.,few,TRBV7-6,TRBJ2-6,CASSRGYSGANVLTF,TGTGCCAGCAGCCGAGGGTACTCTGGGGCCAACGTCCTGACTTTC
.,few,TRBV12-3/TRBV12-4,TRBJ2-3,CASSLDLVQYF,TGTGCCAGCAGTTTGGATTTGGTGCAGTATTTT
TRBD1,few,TRBV12-3/TRBV12-4,TRBJ1-2,CASSLRDRANYGYTF,TGTGCCAGCAGTCTCCGGGACAGAGCTAACTATGGCTACACCTTC
TRBD1,few,TRBV10-3,TRBJ2-7,CAIRSDREAYEQYF,TGTGCCATCAGATCGGACAGGGAAGCGTACGAGCAGTACTTC
.,.,TRBV5-1,TRBJ2-3,CASSLRLESTDTQYF,TGCGCCAGCAGCTTGAGACTGGAGTCCACAGATACGCAGTATTTT
.,.,TRBV20-1,TRBJ2-5,CSARDSLANRQETQYF,TGCAGTGCTAGAGATAGTTTGGCCAATCGGCAAGAGACCCAGTACTTC
.,few,TRBV5-1,TRBJ2-5,CASSLAMGRETQYF,TGCGCCAGCAGCTTGGCCATGGGCAGGGAGACCCAGTACTTC
.,few,TRBV27,TRBJ2-1,CASSFGLARDEQFF,TGTGCCAGCAGTTTTGGGTTAGCGAGGGATGAGCAGTTCTTC
TRBD1,few,TRBV3-1,TRBJ2-3,CASSLTTGSDTQYF,TGTGCCAGCAGCCTTACGACAGGGTCAGATACGCAGTATTTT
.,few,TRBV5-1,TRBJ2-5,CASSLLLNQETQYF,TGCGCCAGCAGCTTGCTACTCAACCAAGAGACCCAGTACTTC